These 2 T cell receptor beta chains share one sample of origin, sequenced in a study of T cell repertoires in cytomegalovirus infection. TCRdb called the reads again in MiXCR, with one record for every CDR3 protein. The table lists 490,000 or so distinct CDR3 sequences, 11% of them singletons. Specimen: PBMCs. The receptors derive from a human donor in good health (CMV status not recorded). Some clones in this sample may be carry-over from other donors' samples.

In its sample, this clonotype was seen a few times. The V gene is TRBV5-4, the J gene TRBJ2-3; TRBD2 might be the D (5 bases). The CDR3 totals 15 residues. Germline CDR1 reads SGHNT; CDR2 reads YYREEE (reference sequence). The V end lost 1 base, the J end lost 6 bases, and 15 bases lay between the germline ends. The CDR3 is CASSLRTSPPDTQYF. CDR3 in DNA: TGTGCCAGCAGCTTGAGGACTTCACCCCCGGATACGCAGTATTTT.

Details on this clonotype: A much bigger clone sits one base away, suggesting this may be a read error. This chain links TRBV9 with TRBJ2-7; 11 bases map to TRBD1. The CDR3 runs 15 residues. From germline, CDR1 is SGDLS and CDR2 YYNGEE. Trimming at V came to 4 bases and at J to 3 bases, leaving 6 bases not matched to a gene. For the CDR3, the DNA is TGTGCCAGCAGCAGTGGACAGGGGGCGGGCTACGAGCAGTACTTC. The encoded protein is CASSSGQGAGYEQYF.